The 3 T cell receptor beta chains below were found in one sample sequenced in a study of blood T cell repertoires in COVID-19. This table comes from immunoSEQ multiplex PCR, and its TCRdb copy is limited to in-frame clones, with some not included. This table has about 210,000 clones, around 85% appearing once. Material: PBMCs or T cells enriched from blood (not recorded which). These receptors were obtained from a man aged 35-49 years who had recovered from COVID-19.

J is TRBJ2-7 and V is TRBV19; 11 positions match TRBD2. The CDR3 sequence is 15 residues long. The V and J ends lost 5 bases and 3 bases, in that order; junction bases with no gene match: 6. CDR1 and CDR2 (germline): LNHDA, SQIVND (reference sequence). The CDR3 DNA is TGTGCCAGTAGTGACCGGACTAGCGGGTACTACGAGCAGTACTTC. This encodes CASSDRTSGYYEQYF.

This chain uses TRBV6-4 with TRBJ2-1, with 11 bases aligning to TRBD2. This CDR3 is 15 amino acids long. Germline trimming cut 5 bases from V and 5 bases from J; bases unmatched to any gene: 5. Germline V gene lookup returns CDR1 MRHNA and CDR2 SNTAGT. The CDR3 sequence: CASSILAGVDNEQFF. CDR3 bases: TGTGCCAGCAGTATACTAGCGGGAGTAGACAATGAGCAGTTCTTC.

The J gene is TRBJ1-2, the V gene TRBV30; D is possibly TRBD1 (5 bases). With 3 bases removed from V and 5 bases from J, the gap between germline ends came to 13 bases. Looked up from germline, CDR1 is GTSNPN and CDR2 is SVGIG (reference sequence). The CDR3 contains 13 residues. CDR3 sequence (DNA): TGTGCCTGGAGCCTACGGGGACTATATGGCTACACCTTC. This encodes CAWSLRGLYGYTF. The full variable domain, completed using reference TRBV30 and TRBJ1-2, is SQTIHQWPATLVQPVGSPLSLECTVEGTSNPNLYWYRQAAGRGLQLLFYSVGIGQISSEVPQNLSASRPQDRQFILSSKKLLLSDSGFYLCAWSLRGLYGYTFGSGTRLTVV.